This TCR beta chain stems from a study of blood T cell repertoires in COVID-19. Germline lookup yields CDR1 SGHAT and CDR2 FQNNGV. The CDR3 has 12 residues. The ends were cut back, 5 bases at V and 6 bases at J, with 10 bases in the middle. As processed by the authors: Quantification of nucleated cells was approximated via reference gene primer amplification. Only in-frame clones appear in the TCRdb table, and some are missing; sequencing was by immunoSEQ multiplex PCR. V, J and clone size reflect that table, while D and trimming were determined from the DNA. This table holds 95,000 to 110,000 clones, approximately 90% found once.

Source material: peripheral blood. This receptor was taken from a man in his fifties or sixties with active or convalescent COVID-19. V is TRBV11-2 and J is TRBJ1-2; tentatively, D is TRBD1 (6 bases). Written as DNA, the CDR3 is TGTGCCAGCAGCGAACAGGGAAATGGCTACACCTTC. Residues: CASSEQGNGYTF.